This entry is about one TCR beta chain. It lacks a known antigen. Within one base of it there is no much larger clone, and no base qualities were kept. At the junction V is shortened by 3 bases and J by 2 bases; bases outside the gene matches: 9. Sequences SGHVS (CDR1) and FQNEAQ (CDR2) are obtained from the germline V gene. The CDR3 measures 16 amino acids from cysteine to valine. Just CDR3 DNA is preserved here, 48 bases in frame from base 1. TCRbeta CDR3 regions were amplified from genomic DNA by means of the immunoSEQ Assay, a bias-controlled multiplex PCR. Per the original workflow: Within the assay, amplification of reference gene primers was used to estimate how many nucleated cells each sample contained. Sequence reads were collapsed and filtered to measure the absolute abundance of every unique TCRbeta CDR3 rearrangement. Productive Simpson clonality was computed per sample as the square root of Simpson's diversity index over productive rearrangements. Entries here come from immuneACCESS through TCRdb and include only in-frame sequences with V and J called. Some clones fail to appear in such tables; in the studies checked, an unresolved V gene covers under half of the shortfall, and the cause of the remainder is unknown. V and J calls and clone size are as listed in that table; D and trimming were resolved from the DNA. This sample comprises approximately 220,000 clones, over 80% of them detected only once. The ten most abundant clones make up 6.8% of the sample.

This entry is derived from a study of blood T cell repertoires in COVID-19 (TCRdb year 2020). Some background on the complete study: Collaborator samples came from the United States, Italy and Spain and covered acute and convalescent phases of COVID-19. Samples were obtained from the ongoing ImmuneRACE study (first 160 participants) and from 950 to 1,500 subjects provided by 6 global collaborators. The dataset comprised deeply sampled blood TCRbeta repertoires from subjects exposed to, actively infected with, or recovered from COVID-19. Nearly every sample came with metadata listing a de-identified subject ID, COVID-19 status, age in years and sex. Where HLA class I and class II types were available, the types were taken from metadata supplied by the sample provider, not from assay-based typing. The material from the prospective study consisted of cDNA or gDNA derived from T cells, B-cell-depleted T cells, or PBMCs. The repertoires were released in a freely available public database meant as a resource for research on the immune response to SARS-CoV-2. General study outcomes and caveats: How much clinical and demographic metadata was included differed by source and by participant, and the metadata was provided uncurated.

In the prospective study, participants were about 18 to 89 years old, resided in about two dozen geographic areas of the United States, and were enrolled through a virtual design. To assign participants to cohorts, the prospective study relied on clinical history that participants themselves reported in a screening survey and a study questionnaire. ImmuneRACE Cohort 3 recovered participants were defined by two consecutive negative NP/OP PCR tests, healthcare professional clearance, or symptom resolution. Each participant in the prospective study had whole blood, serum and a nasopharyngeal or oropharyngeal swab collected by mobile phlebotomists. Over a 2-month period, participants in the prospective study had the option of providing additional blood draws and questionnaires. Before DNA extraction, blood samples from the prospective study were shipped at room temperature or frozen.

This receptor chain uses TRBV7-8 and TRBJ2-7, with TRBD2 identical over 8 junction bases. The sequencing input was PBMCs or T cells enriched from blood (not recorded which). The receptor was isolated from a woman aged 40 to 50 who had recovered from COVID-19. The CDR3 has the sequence CASSFGWSSGPYEQYV. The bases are TGTGCCAGCAGCTTCGGCTGGTCTAGCGGGCCCTACGAGCAGTACGTC.